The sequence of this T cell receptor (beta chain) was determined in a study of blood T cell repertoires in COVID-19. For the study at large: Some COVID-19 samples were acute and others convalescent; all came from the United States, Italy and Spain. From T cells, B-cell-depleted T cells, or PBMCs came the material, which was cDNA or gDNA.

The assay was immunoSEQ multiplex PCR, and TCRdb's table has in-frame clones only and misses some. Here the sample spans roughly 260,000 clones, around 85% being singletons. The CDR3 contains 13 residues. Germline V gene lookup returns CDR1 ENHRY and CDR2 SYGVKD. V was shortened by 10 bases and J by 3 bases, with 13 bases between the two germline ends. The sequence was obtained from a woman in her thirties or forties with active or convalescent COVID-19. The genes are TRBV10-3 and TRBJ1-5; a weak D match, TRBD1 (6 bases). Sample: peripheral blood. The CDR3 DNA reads TGTGCCACTTCGGGACACAACAATCAGCCCCAGCATTTT. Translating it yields CATSGHNNQPQHF.